This entry is about one T cell receptor (beta chain). The deep-level immunoSEQ assay was used. Every immunoSEQ plate was one replicate of a subset's evenly spread DNA. Methods used by the authors: Junction-only immunoSEQ sequences carried no quality scores, so filtering differed. The protocol was immunoSEQ multiplex PCR, while the TCRdb copy is restricted to in-frame clones and leaves out a portion. The D gene and trimming were derived from the DNA, and the V and J assignments and clone size from that table. The table records about 2.1 million clones, under 95% of them present only once. CD8 cells classed as naive were CD45RO-negative and positively selected for CCR7, excluding terminally differentiated effector memory CD45RA+ cells. The CDR3 has 14 amino acids. V was cut by 6 bases and J by 3 bases, with 14 bases left in between. Germline-derived CDR1 and CDR2 are SGHAT and FQNNGV. This sample was taken from a study of shared clonotypes between healthy human individuals.

The sequenced material came from naive CD8+ T cells from PBMCs. The receptor comes from a man between 18 and 29 years old in good health. Some clones in this sample may be carry-over from other donors' samples. The J gene is TRBJ1-1, the V gene TRBV11-2; D is possibly TRBD1 (5 bases). CDR3 nucleotide sequence: TGTGCCAGCAGGCCCTGGGACCCTGACACTGAAGCTTTCTTT. Its protein is CASRPWDPDTEAFF.